This TCR beta chain was sequenced for a study of T cells in Graves' hyperthyroidism and ophthalmopathy. General observations from the study: Most thyroid clonotypes expanded above 0.001 appeared in blood too.

Details on this clonotype: The antigen is not known.

In the ophthalmopathy cohort, Clinical Activity Score was at least 3, NOSPECS grade at least 4, and duration under 3 months. RNA transcripts were the template for amplifying TCR beta CDR3 regions. With the HTBI primer set, the TCR CDR3 went through a first round of RT-PCR. Using its own MiXCR run on the multiplex PCR reads, TCRdb lists one record per CDR3 protein. Of about 640,000 distinct CDR3 sequences in the sample, roughly 20% were seen once. What was sequenced was blood. The receptor comes from a man younger than 45 with Graves' ophthalmopathy.

Here the CDR3 DNA reads TGTGCCACATCGGGTGGGAGGGGGACCGGGGAGCTGTTTTTT. Translated: CATSGGRGTGELFF. The chain employs TRBV12-3 or TRBV12-4 and TRBJ2-2; possible D gene TRBD2, 7 bases. The CDR3 totals 14 residues. V was shortened by 10 bases and J by 5 bases, with 17 bases between the two germline ends.